This TCR beta chain was documented in a study of TIL therapy for anti-PD-1-resistant metastatic lung cancer. About the research overall: Median tumor PD-L1 proportion score was about 5.9%.

The time point here: pre-treatment sample, taken before nivolumab and TIL therapy. Stage 4 NSCLC adults joined between 2017 and January 2020. This CDR3 region has 12 residues. Trimming pared 6 bases from V and 7 bases from J, leaving 10 bases between. Germline lookup yields CDR1 LNHDA and CDR2 SQIVND (reference sequence). The immunoSEQ assay was v3. The repertoire was sequenced with immunoSEQ multiplex PCR; TCRdb's copy has only in-frame clones and lacks some. The sample contains around 20,000 clones, about 79% of which appear only once. This chain uses TRBV19 with TRBJ1-5; maybe TRBD1 (5 bases). This clonotype was sampled from a person aged 25 to 80 with non-small cell lung cancer. The source material was blood, sampled at baseline. The CDR3 region has the DNA TGTGCCAGTAGGGTGGGGGACCAGCCCCAGCATTTT. Amino acid sequence: CASRVGDQPQHF. Supplemented by reference TRBV19 and TRBJ1-5, the full variable domain reads DGGITQSPKYLFRKEGQNVTLSCEQNLNHDAMYWYRQDPGQGLRLIYYSQIVNDFQKGDIAEGYSVSREKKESFPLTVTSAQKNPTAFYLCASRVGDQPQHFGDGTRLSIL.